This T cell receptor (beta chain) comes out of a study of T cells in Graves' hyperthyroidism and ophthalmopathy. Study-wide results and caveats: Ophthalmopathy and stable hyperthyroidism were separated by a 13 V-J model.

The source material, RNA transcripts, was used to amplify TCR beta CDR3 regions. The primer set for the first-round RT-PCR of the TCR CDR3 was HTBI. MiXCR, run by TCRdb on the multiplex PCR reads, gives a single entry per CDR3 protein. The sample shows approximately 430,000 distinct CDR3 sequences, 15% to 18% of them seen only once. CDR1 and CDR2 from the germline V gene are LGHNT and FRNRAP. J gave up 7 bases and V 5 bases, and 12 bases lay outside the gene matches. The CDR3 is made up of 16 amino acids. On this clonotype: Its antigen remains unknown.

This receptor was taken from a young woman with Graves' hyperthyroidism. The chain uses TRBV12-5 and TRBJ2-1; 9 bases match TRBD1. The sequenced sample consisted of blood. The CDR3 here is CASGLPGQGLPNEQFF. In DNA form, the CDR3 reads TGTGCTAGTGGTCTTCCGGGACAGGGACTGCCGAATGAGCAGTTCTTC.